This passage covers 10 T cell receptor beta chains from one sample sequenced in a study of blood T cells in healthy people across ages (dated by TCRdb to the mid-2010s). Library preparation used 5' RACE. TCRdb lists the instrument as Illumina HiSeq 2500. A second 7 to 11 cycle PCR used a sample-barcoded 5' primer and a J-beta primer mix. The raw public reads went through TCRdb reprocessing: fastp at Q25, MiXCR clone calling, in-frame beta chains kept. Every CDR3 protein is listed once, alongside the most common genes and DNA of its rows. This sample comprises around 800,000 distinct CDR3 sequences, roughly 44% of them detected only once. The top ten clones comprise roughly a fifth of the sample. Sequenced: blood. The receptors here all came from a man in his sixties in good health.

V usage is TRBV7-2 and J usage is TRBJ2-3; tentatively, D is TRBD1 (5 bases). CDR1 SGHTA and CDR2 FQGNSA come from the germline V gene. Trimming cost V 0 bases and J 2 bases, with 9 bases left between them. The CDR3 extends over 15 amino acids. The CDR3 DNA reads as TGTGCCAGCAGCTTAGCGGCGACAGTCACAGATACGCAGTATTTT. Protein: CASSLAATVTDTQYF.

The V call is TRBV7-8, the J call TRBJ2-4; D might be TRBD2 (5 bases). The J call is uncertain, as TRBJ2-5 better fits the DNA end. The germline V gene encodes CDR1 SGHVS and CDR2 FQNEAQ. There are 15 residues in the CDR3. The CDR3 region is CASSLTGSEVETQYF. CDR3 coding DNA: TGTGCCAGCAGCCTCACGGGGTCTGAGGTGGAGACCCAGTACTTC.

CDR3 nucleotide sequence: TGCGCCAGCAGCCAAGATCGGCAGCCCGCCTACGAGCAGTACTTC. Its protein product is CASSQDRQPAYEQYF. This chain links TRBV4-3 with TRBJ2-7; D is ambiguous. The ends were cut back, 0 bases at V and 2 bases at J, with 11 bases in the middle. Germline-derived CDR1 and CDR2 are LGHNA and YSLEER. CDR3 length equals 15 residues.

The CDR3 loop reads CASSQIIRDSGYTF. The CDR3, as DNA: TGCGCCAGCAGCCAGATCATCCGGGACTCTGGCTACACCTTC. The gene calls are TRBV4-3 and TRBJ1-2, with D maybe TRBD1 (5 bases). Trimming shortened V by 3 bases and J by 7 bases, and 15 bases separated the two germline ends. This CDR3 is 14 amino acids long. The germline gives CDR1 LGHNA, CDR2 YSLEER.

The gene calls are TRBV7-9 and TRBJ2-5; weak D call: TRBD2 (6 bases). V lost 5 bases to trimming and J lost 4 bases, with 11 bases between them. This CDR3 has 13 residues. Germline CDR1 reads SEHNR; CDR2 reads FQNEAQ (reference sequence). The CDR3 loop reads CASSLTSRETQYF. The CDR3 bases are TGTGCCAGCAGCCTAACTAGCCGAGAGACCCAGTACTTC.

At least ten counts were recorded for this clonotype. The DNA for the CDR3 is TGTGCCAGCAGTCCAAATCAGGGTCCGTCCTACGAGCAGTACTTC. Residues: CASSPNQGPSYEQYF. The chain has TRBV12-3 or TRBV12-4 and TRBJ2-7; D possibly corresponds to TRBD1 (5 bases). This CDR3 spans 15 amino acids. V was trimmed by 5 bases and J by 1 base, leaving 15 bases between them.

The sample holds a few counts of this clonotype. This chain connects TRBV9 to TRBJ2-3; TRBD1 is a possible D gene (6 bases). The CDR3 is 17 amino acids. Trimming took off 3 bases at V and 1 base at J, with 18 bases between the two ends. Germline values: CDR1 SGDLS, CDR2 YYNGEE. This CDR3 is CASSAAPTGSGTDTQYF. Here the CDR3 DNA reads TGTGCCAGCAGCGCCGCCCCCACAGGGAGTGGCACAGATACGCAGTATTTT.

This clonotype showed up just once. This rearrangement joins TRBV13 to TRBJ2-7; 8 bases match TRBD2. Germline CDR1 PRHDT, CDR2 FYEKMQ (reference sequence). V was pared by 4 bases and J by 3 bases, with 8 bases of the junction left unmatched. This CDR3 is 15 amino acids long. The CDR3 DNA is TGTGCCAGCAGCTCCGCTGGCGGGGGGCGCTACGAGCAGTACTTC. Its translation is CASSSAGGGRYEQYF.

The rearrangement links TRBV28 to TRBJ2-7; maybe TRBD1 (5 bases). Trimming pared 3 bases from V and 3 bases from J, leaving 12 bases between. Germline assignment: CDR1 MDHEN and CDR2 SYDVKM. This CDR3 region has 14 residues. CDR3 residues: CASSFSIGVYEQYF. CDR3 nucleotides: TGTGCCAGCAGTTTTTCTATAGGGGTCTACGAGCAGTACTTC.

The chain combines TRBV6-5 with TRBJ2-1; D is unclear. This CDR3 comprises 14 residues. Germline V CDR1 and CDR2: MNHEY, SVGAGI. The V and J ends lost 2 bases and 6 bases respectively, with 11 bases between them. The CDR3 nucleotides are TGTGCCAGCAGTTACGAATTGGGTCGCAATGAGCAGTTCTTC. Its protein is CASSYELGRNEQFF.